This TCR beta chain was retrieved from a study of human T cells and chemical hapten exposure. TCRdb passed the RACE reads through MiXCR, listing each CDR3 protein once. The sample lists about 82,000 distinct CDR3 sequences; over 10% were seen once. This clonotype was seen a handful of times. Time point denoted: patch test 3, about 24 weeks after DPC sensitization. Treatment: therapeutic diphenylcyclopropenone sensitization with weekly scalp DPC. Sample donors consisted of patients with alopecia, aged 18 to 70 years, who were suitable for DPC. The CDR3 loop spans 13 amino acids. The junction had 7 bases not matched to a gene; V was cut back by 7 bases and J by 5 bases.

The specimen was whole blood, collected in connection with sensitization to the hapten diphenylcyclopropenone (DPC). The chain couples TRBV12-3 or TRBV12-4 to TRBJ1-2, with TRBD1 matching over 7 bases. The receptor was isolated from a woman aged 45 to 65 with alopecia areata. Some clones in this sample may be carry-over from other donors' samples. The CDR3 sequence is CASKDRILYGYTF. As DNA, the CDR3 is TGTGCCAGCAAGGACAGGATTTTGTATGGCTACACCTTC.